One sample yielded the 22 T cell receptor beta chains listed below, sequenced in a study of OX40 agonist ivuxolimab in advanced cancers. Receptors were amplified or captured by the immunoSEQ multiplex PCR assay. TCRdb took this table from immuneACCESS and kept in-frame rearrangements with V and J called. Such tables lack part of the clones; where checked against another copy, unresolved V genes explain under half of the gap, and the rest is unexplained. This sample holds some 42,000 clones; about 86% were observed only once. Of the sample, about a fifth falls within the top ten clones. Sequencing used CD4+ or CD8+ T cells sorted from blood, obtained in a trial of the OX40 agonist ivuxolimab. Receptors originate from an adult with an advanced solid tumor such as melanoma, head and neck, liver or kidney cancer.

The chain uses TRBV7-9 and TRBJ1-1; D unresolved. Trimming left V 4 bases short and J 1 base short, with 7 bases between. CDR1 and CDR2 (germline): SEHNR, FQNEAQ (reference sequence). The CDR3 length is 13 residues. The CDR3 nucleotides read TGTGCCAGCAGCTCCCCATCGAACACTGAAGCTTTCTTT. It translates to CASSSPSNTEAFF.

This chain uses TRBV5-6 with TRBJ2-2; D could derive from TRBD1 or TRBD2 (6 bases each). Trimming took 2 bases from V and 2 from J, leaving 10 bases between them. The germline V gene encodes CDR1 SGHDT and CDR2 YYEEEE. The CDR3 is 15 residues long. The CDR3 coding sequence is TGTGCCAGCAGCTTCGCGGGGACAAACACCGGGGAGCTGTTTTTT. Translated: CASSFAGTNTGELFF.

The chain carries TRBV23-1 and TRBJ2-7; D is perhaps TRBD1 or TRBD2 (5 bases each). TRBV23-1 is placed among ORFs of uncertain function. CDR3 length: 20 amino acids. Trimming removed 0 bases at V and 2 bases at J, with 26 bases between. The CDR3 sequence: CASSQSSPMGYGTRPYEQYV. CDR3 sequence (DNA): TGCGCCAGCAGTCAATCCTCCCCAATGGGTTATGGGACCCGGCCCTACGAGCAGTACGTC.

The rearrangement joins TRBV15 to TRBJ2-7; 8 bases are shared with TRBD1. Germline lookup yields CDR1 LNHNV and CDR2 YYDKDF (reference sequence). With V trimmed by 0 bases and J by 5 bases, 3 bases remained unmatched. This CDR3 has 14 residues. CDR3 sequence: CATSRDRGLNEQYF. The CDR3 DNA reads TGTGCCACCAGCAGAGACAGGGGGCTAAACGAGCAGTACTTC.

This clone was picked up a small number of times. CDR3 sequence (DNA): TGTGCCAGCGCCCTAGGTAGGAGATTCTATGGCTACACCTTC. Protein: CASALGRRFYGYTF. This chain joins TRBV27 and TRBJ1-2; D gene ambiguous. Germline V gene data show CDR1 as MNHEY and CDR2 as SMNVEV (reference sequence). V lost 8 bases to trimming and J lost 4 bases, with 17 bases between them. The CDR3 covers 14 residues.

The rearrangement links TRBV2 to TRBJ2-2; a possible D gene is TRBD1 (6 bases). Deletions cut 10 bases from V and 4 bases from J, with 13 bases between. The CDR3 length is 13 residues. CDR1 and CDR2 from the germline V gene are SNHLY and FYNNEI. CDR3 in DNA: TGTGCCACCCTCACAGGGCCCACCGGGGAGCTGTTTTTT. It codes for CATLTGPTGELFF.

The rearrangement joins TRBV7-3 to TRBJ1-4; D not resolved. Trimming cost V 5 bases and J 0 bases, with 19 bases left between them. Germline V lookup: CDR1 SGHTA, CDR2 FQGTGA. This CDR3 has 18 residues. CDR3 bases: TGTGCCAGCAGCGTGCGTGAGCTGAGATCCCCAACTAATGAAAAACTGTTTTTT. Protein sequence: CASSVRELRSPTNEKLFF.

This sequence joins TRBV4-3 and TRBJ1-1, with D uncertain. This CDR3 spans 14 amino acids. The germline CDR1 and CDR2 sequences are LGHNA and YSLEER. V was clipped by 2 bases and J by 0 bases, with 7 bases between them. The chain's CDR3 is CASSQNPVNTEAFF. CDR3 sequence (DNA): TGCGCCAGCAGCCAAAATCCAGTGAACACTGAAGCTTTCTTT.

The rearrangement joins TRBV7-8 to TRBJ2-1; weak D call: TRBD2 (6 bases). This CDR3 is 11 amino acids long. Trimming shortened V by 7 bases and J by 10 bases, and 11 bases separated the two germline ends. Germline V gene sequence: CDR1 SGHVS, CDR2 FQNEAQ. The DNA of the CDR3 is TGTGCCAGCACCTCTAGCGTAGAGCAGTTCTTC. Its translation: CASTSSVEQFF.

The V gene is TRBV4-3, the J gene TRBJ1-2, with TRBD1 identical over 9 bases. The CDR3 loop spans 17 amino acids. Germline V gene lookup returns CDR1 LGHNA and CDR2 YSLEER. The V gene end was trimmed by 0 bases and the J gene end by 0 bases; junction bases not matched to a gene: 5. The CDR3 DNA reads TGCGCCAGCAGCCAAGATGGGACAGGGTTGGCTAACTATGGCTACACCTTC. Encoded protein: CASSQDGTGLANYGYTF.

The sample holds a few counts of this clone. The rearrangement uses TRBV5-8 and TRBJ1-2, with D possibly being TRBD1 (5 bases). The germline gives CDR1 SGHTS, CDR2 YDEGEE. The V gene lost 4 bases and the J gene lost 13 bases, with 17 bases spanning the gap. There are 12 residues in the CDR3. CDR3 sequence reads: CASSPNGAHATF. For the CDR3, the DNA is TGTGCCAGCAGCCCGAATGGGGCCCACGCCACCTTC.

This clone appeared once. The chain links TRBV28 to TRBJ2-7; 8 bases fit TRBD2. This CDR3 has 13 residues. Germline V CDR1 and CDR2: MDHEN, SYDVKM. The CDR3 nucleotides are TGTGCCAGCAGCCAAGGGGGGGGTAGCGGGGTCCCCGTC. Amino acid sequence: CASSQGGGSGVPV.

This chain uses TRBV27 with TRBJ2-3; possible D gene TRBD1, 5 bases. Trimming took off 10 bases at V and 3 bases at J, with 8 bases between the two ends. Germline V gene data show CDR1 as MNHEY and CDR2 as SMNVEV (reference sequence). The CDR3 is made up of 11 amino acids. This chain's CDR3 is CATQGTDTQYF. CDR3 DNA: TGTGCCACCCAGGGAACAGATACGCAGTATTTT.

This clone was counted only a few times. V and J are TRBV11-3 and TRBJ2-3; tentatively, D is TRBD2 (6 bases). V lost 5 bases and J 0 bases, leaving 6 bases between the germline ends. This CDR3 region has 13 residues. The germline CDR1 and CDR2 sequences are SGHNT and YENEEA. The DNA of the CDR3 is TGTGCCAGCAGCGCGGGGAGCACAGATACGCAGTATTTT. It translates to CASSAGSTDTQYF. The complete variable domain, with remaining parts taken from reference TRBV11-3 and TRBJ2-3, reads EAGVVQSPRYKIIEKKQPVAFWCNPISGHNTLYWYLQNLGQGPELLIRYENEEAVDDSQLPKDRFSAERLKGVDSTLKIQPAELGDSAVYLCASSAGSTDTQYFGPGTRLTVL.

The chain links TRBV4-1 to TRBJ1-2; D ambiguous. Germline V CDR1 and CDR2: MGHRA, YSYEKL. The V gene lost 1 base and the J gene lost 4 bases, with 4 bases spanning the gap. The CDR3 contains 12 residues. Here the CDR3 DNA reads TGCGCCAGCAGCCAAGGGTTCTATGGCTACACCTTC. It codes for CASSQGFYGYTF.

This chain links TRBV7-6 with TRBJ1-5; 9 bases match TRBD1. The CDR3 extends over 15 amino acids. Germline V gives CDR1 SGHVS, CDR2 FNYEAQ. Trimming removed 5 bases from V and 6 bases from J; junction bases left unmatched: 8. The CDR3 nucleotides are TGTGCCAGCAGCCTCCGGGACAGGGAAGGTCAGCCCCAGCATTTT. This translates into CASSLRDREGQPQHF.

The chain couples TRBV5-5 to TRBJ2-7; TRBD1 aligns across 7 bases. The V segment lost 0 bases and the J segment 2 bases; nucleotides outside the gene matches: 2. Germline CDR1 and CDR2: SGHKS and YYEKEE (reference sequence). The CDR3 length is 14 residues. The CDR3 sequence: CASSLGDSPYEQYF. In DNA, the CDR3 is TGTGCCAGCAGCTTGGGGGACAGCCCCTACGAGCAGTACTTC.

V is TRBV19 and J is TRBJ1-3; D is possibly TRBD1 (6 bases). Trimming cost V 7 bases and J 0 bases, with 16 bases left between them. The CDR3 is 16 residues long. Germline values: CDR1 LNHDA, CDR2 SQIVND (reference sequence). Here the CDR3 DNA reads TGTGCCAGTACCACTTGGGGGGGCCTCTCTGGAAACACCATATATTTT. Translated: CASTTWGGLSGNTIYF.

J is TRBJ2-6 and V is TRBV11-3; 7 nucleotides agree with TRBD2. The CDR3 covers 18 residues. The germline CDR1 and CDR2 sequences are SGHNT and YENEEA. V gave up 5 bases and J gave up 0 bases; unmatched junction bases: 10. CDR3 DNA: TGTGCCAGCAGCACCCACAAGGGAGGGGCCTCTGGGGCCAACGTCCTGACTTTC. Protein sequence: CASSTHKGGASGANVLTF.

The rearrangement joins TRBV4-1 to TRBJ2-4; 13 bases map to TRBD2. The germline V gene has CDR1 MGHRA and CDR2 YSYEKL. This CDR3 region has 16 residues. Germline trimming cut 0 bases from V and 9 bases from J; bases unmatched to any gene: 5. The CDR3 loop reads CASSQDLGLAGSIQYF. The CDR3 nucleotides are TGCGCCAGCAGCCAAGACCTGGGACTAGCGGGGTCCATTCAGTACTTC.

This chain links TRBV19 with TRBJ2-2; D is uncertain. Trimming removed 7 bases from V and 4 bases from J, with 19 bases in between. The CDR3 runs to 16 residues. The germline CDR1 and CDR2 sequences are LNHDA and SQIVND (reference sequence). CDR3 sequence: CASTIRWDRSTGELFF. The CDR3 coding sequence is TGTGCCAGTACCATCCGCTGGGATAGGTCCACCGGGGAGCTGTTTTTT.

The gene calls are TRBV6-6 and TRBJ1-1; weak D call: TRBD1 (6 bases). Looked up from germline, CDR1 is MNHNY and CDR2 is SVGAGI (reference sequence). V shed 2 bases and J shed 11 bases, with 12 bases lying between them. The CDR3 is 12 amino acids. The CDR3 sequence is CASSYGGGQAFF. CDR3 sequence (DNA): TGTGCCAGCAGTTACGGTGGGGGGCAGGCTTTCTTT.